These T cell receptor beta chains were read from a single sample in a study of cytomegalovirus exposure and HLA in healthy donors. Here immunoSEQ multiplex PCR was the method, and the copy in TCRdb shows in-frame clones only, minus some. There are 130,000 to 150,000 clones in the sample; 76% occur only once, and approximately 2% lies in the top ten. The specimen was PBMCs. Receptors were obtained from a woman in her forties in good health and CMV-seronegative. Each CDR3 is given with its conserved first and last residue. The D gene is left open where the match is weak. Expanded clones get a size class; other rows say once, few or many, or leave the size out.

J gene: TRBJ2-6
D gene: TRBD1
V gene: TRBV30
clone size: -
CDR3 DNA: TGTGCCCGGAGTAGGACAGGGGGAGGGTTTGGGGCCAACGTCCTGACTTTC
CDR3 protein: CARSRTGGGFGANVLTF

J gene: TRBJ2-4
D gene: -
V gene: TRBV5-6
clone size: -
CDR3 DNA: TGTGCCAGCAGCCCGGGGGTAGATAAGAACATTCAGTACTTC
CDR3 protein: CASSPGVDKNIQYF

J gene: TRBJ2-7
D gene: -
V gene: TRBV18
clone size: -
CDR3 DNA: TGTGCCAGCTCACCTACTGCGGGAAGAAGGGACCAGTGGTACGAGCAGTACTTC
CDR3 protein: CASSPTAGRRDQWYEQYF

J gene: TRBJ1-2
D gene: -
V gene: TRBV7-9
clone size: -
CDR3 DNA: TGTTCCAGCAGCTTAGTCCCCACATTCTATGGCTACACCTTC
CDR3 protein: CSSSLVPTFYGYTF

J gene: TRBJ1-2
D gene: -
V gene: TRBV2
clone size: -
CDR3 DNA: TGTGCCAGCAGTTCGAGGGGGACAACTCCTAACTATGGCTACACCTTC
CDR3 protein: CASSSRGTTPNYGYTF

J gene: TRBJ2-1
D gene: -
V gene: TRBV10-1
clone size: -
CDR3 DNA: TGCGCCAGCAGTGAGACGACTAGTTACAATGAGCAGTTCTTC
CDR3 protein: CASSETTSYNEQFF

J gene: TRBJ1-2
D gene: TRBD1
V gene: TRBV5-6
clone size: -
CDR3 DNA: TGTGCCAGCAGCTTGGGACAGGGGATCGGTGGCTACACCTTC
CDR3 protein: CASSLGQGIGGYTF

J gene: TRBJ1-5
D gene: -
V gene: TRBV6-1
clone size: few
CDR3 DNA: TGTGCCAGCAGTGTGACTCATCAAAGCAATCAGCCCCAGCATTTT
CDR3 protein: CASSVTHQSNQPQHF

J gene: TRBJ1-1
D gene: -
V gene: TRBV19
clone size: -
CDR3 DNA: TGTGCCACCAGTTCCCTGGGGGGGAACACTGAAGCTTTCTTT
CDR3 protein: CATSSLGGNTEAFF

J gene: TRBJ2-7
D gene: -
V gene: TRBV5-1
clone size: once
CDR3 DNA: TGCGCCAGCAGACACAGGGACGGGTACGAGCAGTACTTC
CDR3 protein: CASRHRDGYEQYF

J gene: TRBJ1-2
D gene: TRBD1
V gene: TRBV14
clone size: -
CDR3 DNA: TGTGCCAGCAGCACACTCCGGGACAGGGGGCAGAGGCGAGATGGCTACACCTTC
CDR3 protein: CASSTLRDRGQRRDGYTF

J gene: TRBJ2-3
D gene: TRBD2
V gene: TRBV5-1
clone size: -
CDR3 DNA: TGCGCCAGCAGCCCGGGACTAGCGGGAGCAGATACGCAGTATTTT
CDR3 protein: CASSPGLAGADTQYF

J gene: TRBJ2-7
D gene: -
V gene: TRBV10-3
clone size: -
CDR3 DNA: TGTGCCATCACCAAGGACAGTAGCTCCTACGAGCAGTACTTC
CDR3 protein: CAITKDSSSYEQYF

J gene: TRBJ1-1
D gene: TRBD1
V gene: TRBV29-1
clone size: few
CDR3 DNA: TGCAGCGTAACCCGGGACAGGGGCGGTCGGATAGCTTTCTTT
CDR3 protein: CSVTRDRGGRIAFF

J gene: TRBJ1-2
D gene: -
V gene: TRBV4-1
clone size: -
CDR3 DNA: TGCGCCAGCAGCCCAACAGGAACTAACTATGGCTACACCTTC
CDR3 protein: CASSPTGTNYGYTF

J gene: TRBJ1-1
D gene: -
V gene: TRBV19
clone size: -
CDR3 DNA: TGTGCCAGTAGTTCCTGGGCCCAGGGGAACACTGAAGCTTTCTTT
CDR3 protein: CASSSWAQGNTEAFF

J gene: TRBJ2-2
D gene: TRBD2
V gene: TRBV27
clone size: -
CDR3 DNA: TGTGCCAGCAGTTTATGGTCTAGCGGGAGAGGCGGGGAGCTGTTTTTT
CDR3 protein: CASSLWSSGRGGELFF

J gene: TRBJ2-1
D gene: -
V gene: TRBV9
clone size: -
CDR3 DNA: TGTGCCAGCAGCGTAGATTTTGGCGGATACAATGAGCAGTTCTTC
CDR3 protein: CASSVDFGGYNEQFF

J gene: TRBJ2-1
D gene: TRBD2
V gene: TRBV29-1
clone size: few
CDR3 DNA: TGCAGCGCCATAACTAGCGGGGAATCCTACAATGAGCAGTTCTTC
CDR3 protein: CSAITSGESYNEQFF

J gene: TRBJ2-3
D gene: -
V gene: TRBV18
clone size: once
CDR3 DNA: TGTGCCAGCTCACCAGCAAGCTCTAGCACAGATACGCAGTATTTT
CDR3 protein: CASSPASSSTDTQYF

J gene: TRBJ2-1
D gene: -
V gene: TRBV4-2
clone size: -
CDR3 DNA: TGTGCCAGCAGCCCGCGTTGGAGGGTACGGTCCTACAATGAGCAGTTCTTC
CDR3 protein: CASSPRWRVRSYNEQFF

J gene: TRBJ1-6
D gene: -
V gene: TRBV5-1
clone size: -
CDR3 DNA: TGCGCCAGCAGCCCCCACGGGGGGGATAATTCACCCCTCCACTTT
CDR3 protein: CASSPHGGDNSPLHF

J gene: TRBJ2-1
D gene: TRBD2
V gene: TRBV7-9
clone size: once
CDR3 DNA: TGTGCCAGCAGCTTAGGGGGACTAGCGAATTACAATGAGCAGTTCTTC
CDR3 protein: CASSLGGLANYNEQFF

J gene: TRBJ1-5
D gene: TRBD1
V gene: TRBV4-1
clone size: few
CDR3 DNA: TGCGCCAGCAGCCCACGGACAGGGGCTTTAGGCAATCAGCCCCAGCATTTT
CDR3 protein: CASSPRTGALGNQPQHF

J gene: TRBJ1-4
D gene: -
V gene: TRBV7-9
clone size: few
CDR3 DNA: TGTGCCAGCAGCCCGACAGTTCTTAATGAAAAACTGTTTTTT
CDR3 protein: CASSPTVLNEKLFF

J gene: TRBJ2-3
D gene: -
V gene: TRBV5-4
clone size: -
CDR3 DNA: TGTGCCAGCAGCTTCTACGGGGGGCGCACAGATACGCAGTATTTT
CDR3 protein: CASSFYGGRTDTQYF

J gene: TRBJ1-1
D gene: -
V gene: TRBV2
clone size: -
CDR3 DNA: TGTGCCAGCAGTGAACTGGCGGTTACGAACACTGAAGCTTTCTTT
CDR3 protein: CASSELAVTNTEAFF

J gene: TRBJ2-7
D gene: TRBD2
V gene: TRBV2
clone size: -
CDR3 DNA: TGTGCCAGCAGTGGGGCTAGCGGACTCTTAAGGGGCTACGAGCAGTACTTC
CDR3 protein: CASSGASGLLRGYEQYF

J gene: TRBJ2-1
D gene: -
V gene: TRBV5-6
clone size: -
CDR3 DNA: TGTGCCAGCAGCTTGGCCGGCAATGAGCAGTTCTTC
CDR3 protein: CASSLAGNEQFF

J gene: TRBJ1-3
D gene: -
V gene: TRBV28
clone size: -
CDR3 DNA: TGTGCCAGCAGCCGGGACTTCGGGGGAAACACCATATATTTT
CDR3 protein: CASSRDFGGNTIYF

J gene: TRBJ2-1
D gene: TRBD2
V gene: TRBV19
clone size: -
CDR3 DNA: TGTGCCAGTACCTTGACTAGCGGGAGCTCCTACAATGAGCAGTTCTTC
CDR3 protein: CASTLTSGSSYNEQFF

J gene: TRBJ1-2
D gene: -
V gene: TRBV5-6
clone size: -
CDR3 DNA: TGTGCCAGCAGCAAACTAGGTGGCTACACCTTC
CDR3 protein: CASSKLGGYTF

J gene: TRBJ1-1
D gene: -
V gene: TRBV5-1
clone size: -
CDR3 DNA: TGCGCCAGCAGCTTGGACAGCATGAACACTGAAGCTTTCTTT
CDR3 protein: CASSLDSMNTEAFF

J gene: TRBJ1-6
D gene: -
V gene: TRBV4-1
clone size: -
CDR3 DNA: TGCGCCAGCAGCATCCGGGACACAGGCTCCTATAATTCACCCCTCCACTTT
CDR3 protein: CASSIRDTGSYNSPLHF

J gene: TRBJ2-2
D gene: -
V gene: TRBV19
clone size: -
CDR3 DNA: TGTGCCAGTAGTATTTCAGGGCCCCCTACCTTTCTCACCGGGGAGCTGTTTTTT
CDR3 protein: CASSISGPPTFLTGELFF

J gene: TRBJ2-6
D gene: -
V gene: TRBV29-1
clone size: -
CDR3 DNA: TGCAGCGTTTCTGAGGTTAGCTCTGGGGCCAACGTCCTGACTTTC
CDR3 protein: CSVSEVSSGANVLTF

J gene: TRBJ2-2
D gene: TRBD1
V gene: TRBV11-3
clone size: -
CDR3 DNA: TGTGCCAGCAGTCCCGGGACAGGGGGCTTCGGGGAGCTGTTTTTT
CDR3 protein: CASSPGTGGFGELFF

J gene: TRBJ1-2
D gene: -
V gene: TRBV28
clone size: few
CDR3 DNA: TGTGCCACCCGGGTCCCGAACTATGGCTACACCTTC
CDR3 protein: CATRVPNYGYTF

J gene: TRBJ2-2
D gene: TRBD1
V gene: TRBV18
clone size: once
CDR3 DNA: TGTGCCAGCTCCCGCGGGACAGGGGGCGCTTTCTACGGGGAGCTGTTTTTT
CDR3 protein: CASSRGTGGAFYGELFF

J gene: TRBJ2-1
D gene: -
V gene: TRBV6-5
clone size: -
CDR3 DNA: TGTGCCAGCAGGCTCTACCGGGGGAATGAGCAGTTCTTC
CDR3 protein: CASRLYRGNEQFF

J gene: TRBJ1-1
D gene: TRBD1
V gene: TRBV5-1
clone size: -
CDR3 DNA: TGCGCCAGCAGCCAACAGGGGCGACCGTTTGAAGCTTTCTTT
CDR3 protein: CASSQQGRPFEAFF

J gene: TRBJ2-2
D gene: -
V gene: TRBV30
clone size: -
CDR3 DNA: TGTGCCTGGAGTAACTTCAGGGGGCGCGGGGGCACCGGGGAGCTGTTTTTT
CDR3 protein: CAWSNFRGRGGTGELFF

J gene: TRBJ2-7
D gene: TRBD2
V gene: TRBV5-1
clone size: -
CDR3 DNA: TGCGCCAGCAGCTTGGGCGGGGGGATGACATACGAGCAGTACTTC
CDR3 protein: CASSLGGGMTYEQYF

J gene: TRBJ2-3
D gene: -
V gene: TRBV19
clone size: -
CDR3 DNA: TGTGCCAGTAGTATACGGGCCGGGGCAGGGGGCACAGATACGCAGTATTTT
CDR3 protein: CASSIRAGAGGTDTQYF

J gene: TRBJ2-7
D gene: -
V gene: TRBV28
clone size: once
CDR3 DNA: TGTGCCGGAAGGACAGTGGGCCAGGGAGAGCAGTACTTC
CDR3 protein: CAGRTVGQGEQYF

J gene: TRBJ1-6
D gene: -
V gene: TRBV7-9
clone size: few
CDR3 DNA: TGTGCCAGCAGCTTAGATCGCGGTTCTCGGAGTTCACCCCTCCACTTT
CDR3 protein: CASSLDRGSRSSPLHF

J gene: TRBJ2-1
D gene: -
V gene: TRBV2
clone size: -
CDR3 DNA: TGTGCCAGCAGTTACCGAGATGAGCAGTTCTTC
CDR3 protein: CASSYRDEQFF

J gene: TRBJ2-5
D gene: -
V gene: TRBV6-5
clone size: -
CDR3 DNA: TGTGCCAGCGGACTTGACCAAGAGACCCAGTACTTC
CDR3 protein: CASGLDQETQYF